The 30 T cell receptor beta chains below all came from one sample that was sequenced in a study of tumour-infiltrating T cells in Burkitt lymphoma. The protocol was immunoSEQ multiplex PCR, while the TCRdb copy is restricted to in-frame clones and leaves out a portion. This sample has tens of thousands of clones, with roughly 30% found just once. Specimen: tumor tissue. The receptors originated from a human donor with Burkitt lymphoma.

V and J are TRBV4-2 and TRBJ2-7, with 12 bases that match TRBD1. Germline trimming cut 5 bases from V and 3 bases from J; bases unmatched to any gene: 8. CDR3 size: 16 residues. Germline loops: CDR1 LGHNA, CDR2 YNFKEQ. The CDR3 loop is CASSTVGTGGSYEQYF. The CDR3 DNA reads TGTGCCAGCAGCACCGTGGGGACAGGGGGCAGCTACGAGCAGTACTTC.

The chain has TRBV7-2 and TRBJ2-7; D could derive from TRBD1 or TRBD2 (5 bases each). CDR1 is SGHTA, CDR2 FQGNSA, per germline. V lost 8 bases to trimming and J lost 3 bases, with 11 bases between them. This CDR3 has 12 amino acids. The CDR3 loop reads CASRGPSYEQYF. The CDR3 region has the DNA TGTGCCAGCCGGGGACCAAGCTACGAGCAGTACTTC.

The chain combines TRBV10-3 with TRBJ1-6; tentatively, D is TRBD1 (5 bases). Trimming removed 5 bases from V and 0 bases from J, with 8 bases in between. The CDR3 covers 15 residues. Germline CDR1 and CDR2: ENHRY and SYGVKD. CDR3 protein: CAISSDSSYNSPLHF. The CDR3 DNA reads TGTGCCATCAGTTCTGACAGCTCCTATAATTCACCCCTCCACTTT.

This clone occurred a few times. V gene TRBV18 combines with J gene TRBJ1-2; TRBD1 might be the D (5 bases). The CDR3 is 13 amino acids. Trimming took off 6 bases at V and 2 bases at J, with 10 bases between the two ends. Germline assignment: CDR1 KGHSH and CDR2 LQKENI. The CDR3: CASSLGENYGYTF. CDR3 nucleotide sequence: TGTGCCAGCTCCTTAGGGGAAAACTATGGCTACACCTTC.

The CDR3 DNA reads as TGTGCCAGCAGCTTGACGGGGACAGGGGATGGCTCACCCCTCCACTTT. Translated, it gives CASSLTGTGDGSPLHF. The V call is TRBV5-5, the J call TRBJ1-6; 10 bases are a match to TRBD1. Germline-derived CDR1 and CDR2 are SGHKS and YYEKEE (reference sequence). The CDR3 contains 16 residues. After removal of 1 base from V and 10 bases from J, the junction contained 8 bases not matched to a gene. Drawing the rest from reference TRBV5-5 and TRBJ1-6, the complete variable domain is DAGVTQSPTHLIKTRGQQVTLRCSPISGHKSVSWYQQVLGQGPQFIFQYYEKEERGRGNFPDRFSARQFPNYSSELNVNALLLGDSALYLCASSLTGTGDGSPLHFGNGTRLTVT.

The CDR3 DNA is TGTGCCAGCAGAAAAGAAGAGACCCAGTACTTC. It encodes CASRKEETQYF. V usage is TRBV7-2 and J usage is TRBJ2-5, with D hard to call. With 6 bases removed from V and 3 bases from J, the gap between germline ends came to 5 bases. The CDR3 loop spans 11 amino acids. CDR1 and CDR2 (germline): SGHTA, FQGNSA.

The gene calls are TRBV18 and TRBJ1-1; tentative D call: TRBD1 (5 bases). Germline V gives CDR1 KGHSH, CDR2 LQKENI. This CDR3 is built from 13 residues. V shed 6 bases and J shed 1 base, with 9 bases lying between them. DNA of the CDR3: TGTGCCAGCTCCCACGGACAGAACACTGAAGCTTTCTTT. As protein: CASSHGQNTEAFF.

This chain's CDR3 is CASRQIAGNNEQFF. The CDR3 coding sequence is TGTGCCAGTAGACAGATAGCGGGGAACAATGAGCAGTTCTTC. This chain connects TRBV19 to TRBJ2-1; 8 bases align to TRBD2. Germline-derived CDR1 and CDR2 are LNHDA and SQIVND (reference sequence). The CDR3 runs to 14 residues. Trimming at V came to 6 bases and at J to 5 bases, leaving 6 bases not matched to a gene. The entire variable domain, with the rest obtained from reference TRBV19 and TRBJ2-1, is as follows: DGGITQSPKYLFRKEGQNVTLSCEQNLNHDAMYWYRQDPGQGLRLIYYSQIVNDFQKGDIAEGYSVSREKKESFPLTVTSAQKNPTAFYLCASRQIAGNNEQFFGPGTRLTVL.

The chain has TRBV9 and TRBJ1-2; D gene uncertain. The ends were cut back, 0 bases at V and 1 base at J, with 7 bases in the middle. The germline V gene has CDR1 SGDLS and CDR2 YYNGEE. The CDR3 runs to 14 residues. CDR3 nucleotides: TGTGCCAGCAGCGTAGATGGGCTTAACTATGGCTACACCTTC. This gives the protein CASSVDGLNYGYTF.

This clone was found a few times. This chain uses TRBV4-2 with TRBJ1-5; 9 bases line up with TRBD1. Germline values: CDR1 LGHNA, CDR2 YNFKEQ. This CDR3 comprises 14 residues. The junction had 4 bases not matched to a gene; V was cut back by 4 bases and J by 6 bases. The CDR3 reads CASSLGQGLQPQHF. DNA for the CDR3: TGTGCCAGCAGCCTGGGACAGGGCCTTCAGCCCCAGCATTTT.

This clone was counted a few times. The chain uses TRBV11-2 and TRBJ2-2; D is uncertain. Germline assignment: CDR1 SGHAT and CDR2 FQNNGV. V was trimmed by 1 base and J by 8 bases, leaving 5 bases between them. The CDR3 contains 12 residues. Written as DNA, the CDR3 is TGTGCCAGCAGCTTAGGGCCAGGGGAGCTGTTTTTT. It encodes CASSLGPGELFF.

The chain carries TRBV9 and TRBJ1-4; D unresolved. V lost 0 bases and J 0 bases, leaving 9 bases between the germline ends. The CDR3 runs to 16 residues. Per the germline V gene, CDR1 is SGDLS and CDR2 is YYNGEE. The CDR3: CASSVGHGATNEKLFF. The CDR3, as DNA: TGTGCCAGCAGCGTAGGACACGGTGCAACTAATGAAAAACTGTTTTTT.

The chain carries TRBV6-6 and TRBJ1-1; no clear D. The germline V gene has CDR1 MNHNY and CDR2 SVGAGI (reference sequence). The V end was cut by 7 bases, the J end by 5 bases, with 11 bases between. This CDR3 spans 12 amino acids. The CDR3 DNA is TGTGCCAGCACCCGGCGGGAGACTGAAGCTTTCTTT. This codes for CASTRRETEAFF.

The chain has TRBV6-1 and TRBJ1-4; possibly TRBD1 for D (6 bases). V was shortened by 7 bases and J by 12 bases, with 21 bases between the two germline ends. The CDR3 has 14 residues. From germline, CDR1 is MNHNS and CDR2 SASEGT. The CDR3 protein is CASNTIRGVEELFF. DNA of the CDR3: TGTGCCAGCAATACTATCAGGGGCGTCGAGGAACTGTTTTTT.

The chain recombines TRBV2 with TRBJ1-6; D remains ambiguous. V lost 7 bases and J lost 9, with 19 bases in between. CDR3 size: 15 residues. From germline, CDR1 is SNHLY and CDR2 FYNNEI. CDR3 DNA sequence: TGTGCCAGCACCCCACTAGTTGGGCCGGGTTCACCCCTCCACTTT. Protein: CASTPLVGPGSPLHF.

By share, this clone counts as medium-sized. The V and J genes are TRBV5-4 and TRBJ2-5; TRBD1 aligns across 7 bases. Germline CDR1 SGHNT, CDR2 YYREEE (reference sequence). V trimming: 5 bases; J trimming: 5 bases; junction bases outside the gene matches: 12. CDR3 length equals 15 residues. In nucleotides, the CDR3 is TGTGCCAGCAGACGAGACAGGGTAGCTGAGGAGACCCAGTACTTC. Encoded protein: CASRRDRVAEETQYF. Full variable domain (remainder filled in from reference TRBV5-4 and TRBJ2-5): ETGVTQSPTHLIKTRGQQVTLRCSSQSGHNTVSWYQQALGQGPQFIFQYYREEENGRGNFPPRFSGLQFPNYSSELNVNALELDDSALYLCASRRDRVAEETQYFGPGTRLLVL.

This rearrangement joins TRBV27 to TRBJ1-3; 8 positions match TRBD1. This CDR3 has 15 amino acids. Germline V CDR1 and CDR2: MNHEY, SMNVEV (reference sequence). The V and J ends lost 5 bases and 0 bases, in that order; junction bases with no gene match: 3. The CDR3 protein is CASSRDRFSGNTIYF. The DNA for the CDR3 is TGTGCCAGCAGTAGGGACAGGTTCTCTGGAAACACCATATATTTT.

The chain combines TRBV30 with TRBJ1-4; the D is unclear. CDR1 and CDR2 (germline): GTSNPN, SVGIG (reference sequence). V was shortened by 0 bases and J by 8 bases, with 10 bases between the two germline ends. This CDR3 spans 13 amino acids. CDR3 DNA sequence: TGTGCCTGGAGTGTACTTAGAGGGGAAAAACTGTTTTTT. Translating gives CAWSVLRGEKLFF.

The chain uses TRBV19 and TRBJ2-3; 8 nucleotides match TRBD1. Trimming cost V 3 bases and J 1 base; bases outside gene matches: 9. CDR1 LNHDA and CDR2 SQIVND come from the germline V gene (reference sequence). CDR3 length: 17 residues. Written as DNA, the CDR3 is TGTGCCAGTAGTATGAGGGCAGGGGGCTTCGGCACAGATACGCAGTATTTT. This translates into CASSMRAGGFGTDTQYF.

The V call is TRBV10-3, the J call TRBJ1-4, with TRBD1 matching 10 bases. The CDR3 spans 14 residues. Germline lookup yields CDR1 ENHRY and CDR2 SYGVKD. The J segment lost 5 bases and the V segment lost 11 bases, leaving 8 bases of the junction unmatched. The CDR3 loop is CASRGDRGNEKLFF. The CDR3, as DNA: TGTGCCTCCCGGGGGGACAGGGGAAATGAAAAACTGTTTTTT.

This clone has a handful of counts. The chain joins TRBV11-2 to TRBJ2-2, with 7 bases lining up with TRBD2. The junction had 6 bases not matched to a gene; V was cut back by 7 bases and J by 7 bases. CDR1 and CDR2 (germline): SGHAT, FQNNGV. The CDR3 spans 13 residues. The CDR3 DNA reads as TGTGCCAGCAAATGGAGCGGGGACGGGGAGCTGTTTTTT. Encoded protein: CASKWSGDGELFF. Using reference TRBV11-2 and TRBJ2-2 for the parts outside the CDR3, the full variable domain is EAGVAQSPRYKIIEKRQSVAFWCNPISGHATLYWYQQILGQGPKLLIQFQNNGVVDDSQLPKDRFSAERLKGVDSTLKIQPAKLEDSAVYLCASKWSGDGELFFGEGSRLTVL.

This clone was detected only a few times. The chain uses TRBV7-9 and TRBJ1-1; D remains unclear. Trimming pared 5 bases from V and 2 bases from J, leaving 9 bases between. This CDR3 contains 13 residues. The V gene's germline CDR1 is SEHNR and CDR2 FQNEAQ (reference sequence). The CDR3 DNA sequence: TGTGCCAGCAGCGCCTCGGGAAACACTGAAGCTTTCTTT. The encoded protein is CASSASGNTEAFF.

This clone was counted only a few times. The V gene is TRBV5-1, the J gene TRBJ2-5; TRBD1 might be the D (6 bases). Deletions cut 4 bases from V and 1 base from J, with 11 bases between. Germline V gene sequence: CDR1 SGHRS, CDR2 YFSETQ. The CDR3 contains 14 residues. DNA of the CDR3: TGCGCCAGCAGCCGTGGGACAAGCCAAGAGACCCAGTACTTC. Its translation is CASSRGTSQETQYF. The full variable domain, completed using reference TRBV5-1 and TRBJ2-5, is KAGVTQTPRYLIKTRGQQVTLSCSPISGHRSVSWYQQTPGQGLQFLFEYFSETQRNKGNFPGRFSGRQFSNSRSEMNVSTLELGDSALYLCASSRGTSQETQYFGPGTRLLVL.

The genes are TRBV27 and TRBJ2-3; D unresolved. Germline V gene sequence: CDR1 MNHEY, CDR2 SMNVEV (reference sequence). CDR3 size: 11 residues. The V end was cut by 8 bases, the J end by 9 bases, with 12 bases between. As DNA, the CDR3 is TGTGCCAGCCTCACTGGGTCGACGCAGTATTTT. Residues: CASLTGSTQYF.

CDR3: CASRARGDEQYF. The CDR3 nucleotides read TGTGCCAGCAGGGCCAGGGGGGACGAGCAGTACTTC. V is TRBV2 and J is TRBJ2-5, with D maybe TRBD1 (7 bases). The J call is in doubt because the DNA end fits TRBJ2-7 better. CDR1 is SNHLY and CDR2 is FYNNEI in the germline V gene. CDR3 length equals 12 residues.

This clone was detected a few times. V is TRBV18 and J is TRBJ2-4; D unresolved. Trimming left V 2 bases short and J 1 base short, with 6 bases between. From germline, CDR1 is KGHSH and CDR2 LQKENI. The CDR3 loop spans 14 amino acids. The CDR3 region is CASSPGSAKNIQYF. The CDR3 DNA reads as TGTGCCAGCTCACCAGGGTCGGCCAAAAACATTCAGTACTTC.

The count of this clone is one. This chain joins TRBV4-2 and TRBJ2-2; 11 nucleotides match TRBD2. CDR1 and CDR2 from the germline V gene are LGHNA and YNFKEQ. The V gene end was trimmed by 4 bases and the J gene end by 1 base; junction bases not matched to a gene: 2. The CDR3 spans 16 residues. The CDR3 here is CASSPTSGGNTGELFF. As DNA, the CDR3 is TGTGCCAGCAGCCCCACTAGCGGGGGGAACACCGGGGAGCTGTTTTTT.

The rearrangement links TRBV10-3 to TRBJ2-3; D not certain. Trimming removed 0 bases from V and 5 bases from J, with 6 bases in between. The CDR3 extends over 13 amino acids. Germline V gives CDR1 ENHRY, CDR2 SYGVKD. Here the CDR3 reads CAISESSRDTQYF. The CDR3 DNA reads as TGTGCCATCAGTGAGTCGAGTCGAGATACGCAGTATTTT.

This clone was detected a few times. This chain joins TRBV4-2 and TRBJ2-1, with D unclear. From germline, CDR1 is LGHNA and CDR2 YNFKEQ. The CDR3 extends over 13 amino acids. V dropped 0 bases and J dropped 6 bases, with 6 bases sitting between them. The CDR3 nucleotides read TGTGCCAGCAGCCAAGATAGGAGCAATGAGCAGTTCTTC. This translates into CASSQDRSNEQFF.

The chain recombines TRBV27 with TRBJ2-1, with 8 bases fitting TRBD1. The CDR3 is made up of 13 amino acids. Trimming cost V 4 bases and J 9 bases; bases outside gene matches: 5. Germline assignment: CDR1 MNHEY and CDR2 SMNVEV (reference sequence). CDR3 bases: TGTGCCAGCAGTTACGGGACAGGCGGTGAGCAGTTCTTC. Translation: CASSYGTGGEQFF.